The source of this T cell receptor (beta chain) is a study of cytomegalovirus exposure and HLA in healthy donors. For the study at large: The study placed approximately 78% of its approximately 360 genotyped donors in the Caucasian-associated ancestry cluster.

The study ran its PCR with 60 Vbeta and 13 Jbeta primers. Profiled with immunoSEQ multiplex PCR; TCRdb holds only in-frame clones, not every one. The sample holds 95,000 to 150,000 clones; around 80% are singletons and the top ten take 2.1%. This CDR3 region has 13 residues. In germline, CDR1 is LGHNT, CDR2 FRNRAP. For this clone: Its antigen remains unknown. At one boundary the junction diverges from the germline segment, which might be a read error.

Findings of the study overall: Rare TCR sequences dominated, though some public TCRs recurred in many donors. Overall, around 150 TCR beta chains were annotated as cytomegalovirus-associated. Later analysis identified 16,951 TCR beta sequences associated with HLA alleles, using a false discovery rate threshold of 0.05.

Material for sequencing was PBMCs. The V call is TRBV12-5, the J call TRBJ2-6; the D gene is possibly TRBD1 (5 bases). This receptor was taken from a man between 25 and 39 years old in good health and CMV-seronegative. CDR3 DNA: TGTGCTAGTGCCCCCTCTGGGGCCAACGGCCTGACTTTC. Protein product: CASAPSGANGLTF.